This T cell receptor (beta chain) comes out of a study of T cells in Graves' hyperthyroidism and ophthalmopathy. V lost 4 bases to trimming and J lost 5 bases, with 18 bases between them. The CDR3 length is 15 residues. Germline CDR1 ENHRY, CDR2 SYGVKD. Details on this clonotype: This may be a read error, as it is one base from a much larger clone.

When ophthalmopathy did not progress within 18 months, Graves' hyperthyroidism was considered stable. Used for diagnoses were clinical symptoms, serum thyroxine and TRAb, thyroid ultrasound and orbital computed tomography. TCR beta CDR3 regions were amplified from RNA. The TCR CDR3 was amplified in a first-round RT-PCR using the HTBI primer set. One entry per CDR3 protein results from TCRdb running MiXCR on the multiplex PCR reads. Of 600,000 to 800,000 distinct CDR3 sequences in the sample, about a third were seen once. The clonotype comes from a woman aged 40 to 50 with Graves' hyperthyroidism. V and J are TRBV10-3 and TRBJ2-7; a weak D match, TRBD2 (7 bases). Sequenced input: blood. The CDR3 loop reads CAISGGLAEGHEQYF. CDR3 in DNA: TGTGCCATCAGTGGGGGGCTAGCGGAGGGGCACGAGCAGTACTTC.